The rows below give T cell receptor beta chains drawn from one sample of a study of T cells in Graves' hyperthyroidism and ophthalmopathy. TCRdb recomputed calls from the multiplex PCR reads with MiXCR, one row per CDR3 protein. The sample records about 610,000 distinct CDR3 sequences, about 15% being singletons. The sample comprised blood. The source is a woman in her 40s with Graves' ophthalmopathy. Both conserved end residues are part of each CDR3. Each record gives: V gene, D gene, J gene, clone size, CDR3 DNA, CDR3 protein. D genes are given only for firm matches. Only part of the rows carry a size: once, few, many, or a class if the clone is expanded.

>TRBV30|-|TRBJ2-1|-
TGTGCCTGGAACCTCGGCGTCAATGAGCAGTTCTTC
CAWNLGVNEQFF
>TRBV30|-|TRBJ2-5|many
TGTGCCTGGAGTGCCGTCCAAGAGACCCAGTACTTC
CAWSAVQETQYF
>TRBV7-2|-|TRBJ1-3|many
TGTGCCAGCAGCTTCCAGTCAGGTGGAAACACCATATATTTT
CASSFQSGGNTIYF
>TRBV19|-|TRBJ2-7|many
TGTGCCAGTAGTATGGCCAGGGACTACGAGCAGTACTTC
CASSMARDYEQYF
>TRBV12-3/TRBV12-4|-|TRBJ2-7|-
TGTGCCAGCAGTTTAAGGGATCTGAGCTCCTACGAGCAGTACTTC
CASSLRDLSSYEQYF
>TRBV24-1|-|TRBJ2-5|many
TGTGCCACCAGGGCCTCGGGATCCCACCCCCAGTACTTC
CATRASGSHPQYF
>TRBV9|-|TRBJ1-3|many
TGTGCCAGCAGCAGCGGGACACTGTCTGGAAACACCATATATTTT
CASSSGTLSGNTIYF
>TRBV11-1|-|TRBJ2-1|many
TGTGCCAGCGGTTTCCCCCTGGGTGGATGGGTCAATGAGCAGTTCTTC
CASGFPLGGWVNEQFF
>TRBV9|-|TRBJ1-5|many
TGTGCCAGCAGCCCCGACAAGGGACGCCAGCCCCAGCATTTT
CASSPDKGRQPQHF
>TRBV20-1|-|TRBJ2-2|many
TGCAGTGTGACCAGGGACACCGGGGAGCTGTTTTTT
CSVTRDTGELFF
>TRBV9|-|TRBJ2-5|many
TGTGCCAGCAGCGTAGTGGGCCAAGAGACCCAGTACTTC
CASSVVGQETQYF
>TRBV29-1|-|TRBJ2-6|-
TGCAGCGTTGAAGGGACCTCTGGGGCCAACGTCCTGACTTTC
CSVEGTSGANVLTF
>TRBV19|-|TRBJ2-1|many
TGTGCCAGTAAGGGATCAGGGCTATCACACAATGAGCAGTTCTTC
CASKGSGLSHNEQFF
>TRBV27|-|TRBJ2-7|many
TGTGCCAGCAGTTTGACCTCTAGCTACGAGCAGTACTTC
CASSLTSSYEQYF
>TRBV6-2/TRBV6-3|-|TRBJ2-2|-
TGTGCCAGCACCCCTGTAGGGTTCGGGGAGCTGTTTTTT
CASTPVGFGELFF
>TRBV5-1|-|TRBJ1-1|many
TGCGCCAGCAGCTTGGGGAACGGGGCCCGTAGGAACACTGAAGCTTTCTTT
CASSLGNGARRNTEAFF
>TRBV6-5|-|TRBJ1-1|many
TGTGCCAGCAGTTACCTTCCGGCGGTGAACACTGAAGCTTTCTTT
CASSYLPAVNTEAFF
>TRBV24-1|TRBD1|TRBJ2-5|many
TGTGCCACCAGTGAGGCAGGGGGCTGGGGAGAAGAGACCCAGTACTTC
CATSEAGGWGEETQYF
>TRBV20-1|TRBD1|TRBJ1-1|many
TGCAGTCCCTTGCCCGCAGGGGGAGGAACTGAAGCTTTCTTT
CSPLPAGGGTEAFF
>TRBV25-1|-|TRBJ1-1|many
TGTGCCAGCCGCCTGCAGGATCGAGACACTGAAGCTTTCTTT
CASRLQDRDTEAFF
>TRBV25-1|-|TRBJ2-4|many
TGTGCCAGCACCACAGGGACAAACATTCAGTACTTC
CASTTGTNIQYF
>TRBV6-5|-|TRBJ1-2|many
TGTGCCAGCAGTTATCTTCAGGGCCCTAACTATGGCTACACCTTC
CASSYLQGPNYGYTF
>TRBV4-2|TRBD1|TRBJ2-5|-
TGTGCCAGCAGCCAAGTGGAAGTGGGTAGGGGGCAGACCCAGTACTTC
CASSQVEVGRGQTQYF
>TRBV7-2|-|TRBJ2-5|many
TGTGCCAGCAGCTTGGCCGGGCAGAAAGAGACCCAGTACTTC
CASSLAGQKETQYF
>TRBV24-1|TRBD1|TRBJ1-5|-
TGTGCCACCGGCATGACAGGGACGCTTCAGCCCCAGCATTTT
CATGMTGTLQPQHF
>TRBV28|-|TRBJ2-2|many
TGTGCCACTTACGGCGCCGGGGAGCTGTTTTTT
CATYGAGELFF
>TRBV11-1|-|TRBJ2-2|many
TGTGCCAGCAGCTCTGTCCGGGATTCCCCGAACGGGGAGCTGTTTTTT
CASSSVRDSPNGELFF
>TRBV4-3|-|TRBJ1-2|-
TGCGCCAGCAGCCTCTTGGACAGCTCGAATGGCTACACCTTC
CASSLLDSSNGYTF
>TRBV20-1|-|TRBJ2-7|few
TGCAGTGCTTCCACAGGGGCGGGGGACTACGAGCAGTACTTC
CSASTGAGDYEQYF
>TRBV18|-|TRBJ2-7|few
TGTGCCAGCTCACCACCGGTACAGTCCCTCTACGAGCAGTACTTC
CASSPPVQSLYEQYF
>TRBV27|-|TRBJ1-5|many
TGTGCCAGCAGCCCAAGTCAAATGGTTCAGCCCCAGCATTTT
CASSPSQMVQPQHF
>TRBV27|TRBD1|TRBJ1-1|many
TGTGCCAGCAGTCAGACTTTCGACAGGGTCAGAACTGAAGCTTTCTTT
CASSQTFDRVRTEAFF
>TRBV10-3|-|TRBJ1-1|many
TGTGCCATCACCCCAACAGAAAACACTGAAGCTTTCTTT
CAITPTENTEAFF
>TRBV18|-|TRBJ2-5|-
TGTGCCAGCTCAAGAGGGGAACAAGAGACCCAGTACTTC
CASSRGEQETQYF
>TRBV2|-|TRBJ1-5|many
TGTGCCAGCGGAAAAGATAGCAATCAGCCCCAGCATTTT
CASGKDSNQPQHF
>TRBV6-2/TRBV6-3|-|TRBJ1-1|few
TGTGCCAGCGATGGGGGCAACACTGAAGCTTTCTTT
CASDGGNTEAFF